Described below is a single TCR beta chain sequence and its context. From the reads, TCRdb called clonotypes with MiXCR, one entry per CDR3 protein. The sample consists of 510,000 or so distinct CDR3 sequences, about 26% of them appearing once. CDR3 size: 15 residues. From germline, CDR1 is MNHEY and CDR2 SVGEGT. Germline trimming cut 4 bases from V and 4 bases from J; bases unmatched to any gene: 7. This sample is drawn from a study of T cell repertoires in cytomegalovirus infection. Source material: PBMCs. This receptor was taken from a human donor in good health (CMV status not recorded). Some clones in this sample may be carry-over from other donors' samples. The V and J genes are TRBV6-2 or TRBV6-3 and TRBJ2-3; 8 bases agree with TRBD1. The CDR3: CASSSGTGEADTQYF. The CDR3 nucleotides are TGTGCCAGCAGTTCCGGGACAGGAGAAGCAGATACGCAGTATTTT.